This entry is about one TCR beta chain. Its target is not known. The CDR3 extends over 12 amino acids. The V and J ends lost 5 bases and 6 bases respectively, with 10 bases between them. CDR1 is LNHDA, CDR2 SQIVND, per germline (reference sequence). Primed by a sample-barcoded 5' primer and a J-beta primer mix, a second PCR proceeded for about 7 to 11 cycles. Each cDNA molecule, via a template-switch adaptor with 12 random nucleotides, was tagged. TCRdb called the 5' RACE reads again in MiXCR, with one record for every CDR3 protein. In the table there are about 1.6 million distinct CDR3 sequences, about 35% of which are singletons. This specimen comes from a study of blood T cells in healthy people across ages. It was ten milliliters of peripheral blood that were drawn from each donor. Study-level points and caveats: More naive CD4+ cells and higher diversity were found in long-lived than in aged donors. Researchers said unsorted PBMCs prevented a conclusive naive versus antigen-experienced comparison.

The sequencing input was blood. The TCR originated in a woman aged 25 to 45 in good health. J is TRBJ1-1 and V is TRBV19; the D gene is possibly TRBD1 (6 bases). CDR3 in amino acids: CASSLRQAEAFF. The CDR3 coding sequence is TGTGCCAGTAGTTTACGACAGGCTGAAGCTTTCTTT. Full variable domain (missing parts from reference TRBV19 and TRBJ1-1): DGGITQSPKYLFRKEGQNVTLSCEQNLNHDAMYWYRQDPGQGLRLIYYSQIVNDFQKGDIAEGYSVSREKKESFPLTVTSAQKNPTAFYLCASSLRQAEAFFGQGTRLTVV.